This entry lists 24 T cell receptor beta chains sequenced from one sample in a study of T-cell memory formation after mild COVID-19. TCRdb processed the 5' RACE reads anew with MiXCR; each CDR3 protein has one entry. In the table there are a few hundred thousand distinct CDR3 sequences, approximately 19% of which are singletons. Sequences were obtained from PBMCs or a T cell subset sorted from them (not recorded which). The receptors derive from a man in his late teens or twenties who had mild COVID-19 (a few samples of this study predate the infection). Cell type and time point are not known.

The CDR3 loop is CASSLYQGDTEAFF. CDR3 nucleotide sequence: TGTGCCAGCAGCTTGTATCAGGGCGACACTGAAGCTTTCTTT. V is TRBV5-4 and J is TRBJ1-1; tentative D call: TRBD1 (5 bases). The CDR3 is made up of 14 amino acids. Per germline, CDR1 SGHNT and CDR2 YYREEE (reference sequence). V was clipped by 1 base and J by 3 bases, with 10 bases between them.

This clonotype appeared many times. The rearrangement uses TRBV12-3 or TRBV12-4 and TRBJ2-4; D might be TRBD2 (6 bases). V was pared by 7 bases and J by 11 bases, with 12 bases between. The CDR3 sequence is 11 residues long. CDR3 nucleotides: TGTGCCAGCACCATCGGCGGGGTTCAGTACTTC. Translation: CASTIGGVQYF.

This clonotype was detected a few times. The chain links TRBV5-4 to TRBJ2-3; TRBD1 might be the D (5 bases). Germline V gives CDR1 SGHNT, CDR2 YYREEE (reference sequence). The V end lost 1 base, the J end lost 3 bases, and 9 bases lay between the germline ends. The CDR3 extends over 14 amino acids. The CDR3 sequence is CASSLTGMTDTQYF. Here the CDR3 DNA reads TGTGCCAGCAGCTTGACAGGAATGACAGATACGCAGTATTTT.

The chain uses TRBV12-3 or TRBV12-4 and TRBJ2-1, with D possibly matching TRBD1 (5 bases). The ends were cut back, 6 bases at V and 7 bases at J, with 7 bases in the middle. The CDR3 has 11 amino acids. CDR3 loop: CASSRVNEQFF. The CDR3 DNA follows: TGTGCCAGCAGCAGGGTAAATGAGCAGTTCTTC.

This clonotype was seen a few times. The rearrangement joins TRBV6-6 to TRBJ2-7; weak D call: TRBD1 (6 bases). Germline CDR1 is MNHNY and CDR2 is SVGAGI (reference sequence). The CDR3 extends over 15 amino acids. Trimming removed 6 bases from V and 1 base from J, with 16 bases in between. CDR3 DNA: TGTGCCAGCAGCCCCGGTGGGGGCATTTCCTACGAGCAGTACGTC. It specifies CASSPGGGISYEQYV.

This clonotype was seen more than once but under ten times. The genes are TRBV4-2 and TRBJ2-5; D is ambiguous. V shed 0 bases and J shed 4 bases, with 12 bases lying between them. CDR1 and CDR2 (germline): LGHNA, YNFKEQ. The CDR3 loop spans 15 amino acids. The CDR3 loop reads CASSQDLYERETQYF. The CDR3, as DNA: TGTGCCAGCAGCCAAGATCTATACGAGCGAGAGACCCAGTACTTC.

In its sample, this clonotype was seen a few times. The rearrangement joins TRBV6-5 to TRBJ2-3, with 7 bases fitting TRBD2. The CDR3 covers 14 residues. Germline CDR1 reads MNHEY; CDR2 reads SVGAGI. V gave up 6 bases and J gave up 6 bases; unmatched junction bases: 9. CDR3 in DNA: TGTGCCAGCAGCCGAGGACTAGGGCCCGATACGCAGTATTTT. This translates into CASSRGLGPDTQYF.

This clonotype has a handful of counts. Here the CDR3 DNA reads TGTGCCAGCAGTCCGACGAATCAGCCCCAGCATTTT. This encodes CASSPTNQPQHF. The rearrangement joins TRBV12-3 or TRBV12-4 to TRBJ1-5; no clear D. V lost 5 bases and J lost 4, with 6 bases in between. The CDR3 is 12 amino acids.

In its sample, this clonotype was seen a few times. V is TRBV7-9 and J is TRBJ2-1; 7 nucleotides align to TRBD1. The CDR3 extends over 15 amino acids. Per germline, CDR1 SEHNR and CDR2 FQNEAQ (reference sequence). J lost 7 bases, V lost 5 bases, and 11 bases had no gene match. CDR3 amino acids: CASSPQGIGWNEQFF. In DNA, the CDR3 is TGTGCCAGCAGCCCACAGGGGATTGGGTGGAATGAGCAGTTCTTC.

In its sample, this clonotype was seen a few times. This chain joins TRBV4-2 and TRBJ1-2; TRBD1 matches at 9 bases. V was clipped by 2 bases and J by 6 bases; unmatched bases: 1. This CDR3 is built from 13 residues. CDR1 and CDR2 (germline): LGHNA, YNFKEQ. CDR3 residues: CASSQRTGDGYTF. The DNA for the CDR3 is TGTGCCAGCAGCCAAAGGACAGGGGATGGCTACACCTTC.

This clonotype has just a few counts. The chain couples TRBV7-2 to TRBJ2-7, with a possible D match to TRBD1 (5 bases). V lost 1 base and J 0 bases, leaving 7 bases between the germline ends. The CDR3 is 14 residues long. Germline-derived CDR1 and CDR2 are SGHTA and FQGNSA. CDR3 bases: TGTGCCAGCAGCTTAGTGCAGGGCTCCTACGAGCAGTACTTC. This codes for CASSLVQGSYEQYF.

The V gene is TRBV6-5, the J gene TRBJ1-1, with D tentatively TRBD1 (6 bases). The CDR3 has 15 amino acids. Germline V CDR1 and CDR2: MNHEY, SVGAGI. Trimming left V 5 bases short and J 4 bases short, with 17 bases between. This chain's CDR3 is CASSSRSTGGTEAFF. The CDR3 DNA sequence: TGTGCCAGCAGTAGCCGGTCGACAGGCGGCACTGAAGCTTTCTTT.

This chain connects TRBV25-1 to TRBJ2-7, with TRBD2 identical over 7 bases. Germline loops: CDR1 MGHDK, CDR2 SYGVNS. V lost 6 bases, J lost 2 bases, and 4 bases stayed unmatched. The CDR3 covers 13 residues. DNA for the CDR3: TGTGCCAGCAGGGGGGGGTCCGCCTACGAGCAGTACTTC. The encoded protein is CASRGGSAYEQYF.

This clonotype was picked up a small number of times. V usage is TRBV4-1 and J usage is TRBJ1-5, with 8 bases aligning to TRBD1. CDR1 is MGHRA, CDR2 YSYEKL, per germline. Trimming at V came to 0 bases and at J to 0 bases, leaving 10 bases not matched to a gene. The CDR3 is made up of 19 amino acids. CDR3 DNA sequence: TGCGCCAGCAGCCAAGATACAGGACAGGGAAGGGATAGCAATCAGCCCCAGCATTTT. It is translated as CASSQDTGQGRDSNQPQHF.

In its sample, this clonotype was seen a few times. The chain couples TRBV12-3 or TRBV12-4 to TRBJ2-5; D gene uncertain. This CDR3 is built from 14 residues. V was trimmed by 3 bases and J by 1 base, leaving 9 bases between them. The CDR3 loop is CASSFSSRQETQYF. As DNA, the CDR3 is TGTGCCAGCAGTTTTAGTAGCCGCCAAGAGACCCAGTACTTC.

CDR3 sequence: CASSTGTGPGEQFF. CDR3 nucleotides: TGTGCCAGCAGTACAGGTACAGGGCCAGGGGAGCAGTTCTTC. The genes are TRBV7-2 and TRBJ2-1; weak D call: TRBD1 (6 bases). This CDR3 is built from 14 residues. The ends were cut back, 6 bases at V and 10 bases at J, with 19 bases in the middle. Germline values: CDR1 SGHTA, CDR2 FQGNSA.

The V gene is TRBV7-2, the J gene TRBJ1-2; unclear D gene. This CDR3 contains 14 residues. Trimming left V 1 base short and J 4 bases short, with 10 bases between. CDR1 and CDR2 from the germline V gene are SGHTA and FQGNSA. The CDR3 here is CASSLDGSGYGYTF. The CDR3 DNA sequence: TGTGCCAGCAGCTTAGATGGCAGCGGCTATGGCTACACCTTC.

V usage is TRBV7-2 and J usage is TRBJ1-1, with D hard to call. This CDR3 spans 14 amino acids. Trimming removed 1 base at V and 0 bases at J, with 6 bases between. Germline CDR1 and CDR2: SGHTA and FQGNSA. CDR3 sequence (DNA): TGTGCCAGCAGCTTAGTGACGGTGAACACTGAAGCTTTCTTT. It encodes CASSLVTVNTEAFF.

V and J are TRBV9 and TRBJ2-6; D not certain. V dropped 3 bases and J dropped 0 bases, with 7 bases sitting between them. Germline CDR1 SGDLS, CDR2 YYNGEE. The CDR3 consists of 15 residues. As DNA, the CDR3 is TGTGCCAGCAGCGGGTTGGGCTCTGGGGCCAACGTCCTGACTTTC. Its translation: CASSGLGSGANVLTF. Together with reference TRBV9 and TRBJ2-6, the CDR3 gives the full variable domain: DSGVTQTPKHLITATGQRVTLRCSPRSGDLSVYWYQQSLDQGLQFLIQYYNGEERAKGNILERFSAQQFPDLHSELNLSSLELGDSALYFCASSGLGSGANVLTFGAGSRLTVL.

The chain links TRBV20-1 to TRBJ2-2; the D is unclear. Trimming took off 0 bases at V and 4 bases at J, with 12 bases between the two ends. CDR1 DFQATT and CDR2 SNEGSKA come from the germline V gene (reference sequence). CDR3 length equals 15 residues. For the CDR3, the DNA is TGCAGTGCTAGAGAGCCTTTCGCGAGCACCGGGGAGCTGTTTTTT. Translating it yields CSAREPFASTGELFF.

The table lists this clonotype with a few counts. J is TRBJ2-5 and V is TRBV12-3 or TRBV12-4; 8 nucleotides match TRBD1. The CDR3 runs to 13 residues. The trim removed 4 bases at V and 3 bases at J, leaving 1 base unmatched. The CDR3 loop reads CASSSDREETQYF. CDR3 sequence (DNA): TGTGCCAGCAGTTCGGACAGGGAAGAGACCCAGTACTTC.

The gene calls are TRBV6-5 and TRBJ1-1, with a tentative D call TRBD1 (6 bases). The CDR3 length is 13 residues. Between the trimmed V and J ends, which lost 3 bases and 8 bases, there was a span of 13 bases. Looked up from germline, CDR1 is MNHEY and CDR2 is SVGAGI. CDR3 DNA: TGTGCCAGCAGTTATGGGGGCGACAGGGAAGCTTTCTTT. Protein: CASSYGGDREAFF.

CDR3 residues: CASSTHRTSGGYEQYF. In nucleotides, the CDR3 is TGTGCCAGCAGCACCCACCGAACTAGCGGGGGATACGAGCAGTACTTC. The genes are TRBV9 and TRBJ2-7, with 11 bases matching TRBD2. The germline gives CDR1 SGDLS, CDR2 YYNGEE. The CDR3 extends over 16 amino acids. V trimming: 4 bases; J trimming: 4 bases; junction bases outside the gene matches: 10. Filled out from reference TRBV9 and TRBJ2-7, the complete variable domain reads DSGVTQTPKHLITATGQRVTLRCSPRSGDLSVYWYQQSLDQGLQFLIQYYNGEERAKGNILERFSAQQFPDLHSELNLSSLELGDSALYFCASSTHRTSGGYEQYFGPGTRLTVT.

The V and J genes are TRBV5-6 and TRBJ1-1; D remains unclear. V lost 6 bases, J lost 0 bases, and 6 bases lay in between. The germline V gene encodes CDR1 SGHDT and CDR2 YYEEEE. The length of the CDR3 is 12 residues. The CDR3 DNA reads TGTGCCAGCACCTCGATGAACACTGAAGCTTTCTTT. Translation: CASTSMNTEAFF.